A single sample is the source of the 25 T cell receptor beta chains below, sequenced in a study of T cell changes during pregnancy in multiple sclerosis. The method was immunoSEQ multiplex PCR; TCRdb's version includes in-frame clones alone and lacks a portion of them. The sample has roughly 75,000 clones; roughly 92% are singletons. The sequencing here drew on peripheral blood, taken in the third trimester of pregnancy. Receptor source: a female donor in good health, enrolled as a control in a pregnancy study.

This clone occurred a few times. V is TRBV2 and J is TRBJ1-3, with a possible D match to TRBD1 (6 bases). The germline V gene has CDR1 SNHLY and CDR2 FYNNEI. V gave up 8 bases and J gave up 0 bases, with 14 bases separating them. This CDR3 spans 15 amino acids. The CDR3 DNA is TGTGCCAGCGAATCGTTCAGGGGCTCTGGAAACACCATATATTTT. This encodes CASESFRGSGNTIYF. Looking up the rest from reference TRBV2 and TRBJ1-3 gives the full variable domain: EPEVTQTPSHQVTQMGQEVILRCVPISNHLYFYWYRQILGQKVEFLVSFYNNEISEKSEIFDDQFSVERPDGSNFTLKIRSTKLEDSAMYFCASESFRGSGNTIYFGEGSWLTVV.

The chain recombines TRBV5-4 with TRBJ2-3, with 9 bases identical to TRBD2. The trim removed 2 bases at V and 3 bases at J, leaving 4 bases unmatched. The germline gives CDR1 SGHNT, CDR2 YYREEE (reference sequence). This CDR3 is built from 15 residues. CDR3 bases: TGTGCCAGCAGCTTAGCTAGCGGGGATACAGATACGCAGTATTTT. Its translation: CASSLASGDTDTQYF.

The chain combines TRBV5-4 with TRBJ2-1; TRBD2 matches at 8 bases. Germline V gene sequence: CDR1 SGHNT, CDR2 YYREEE (reference sequence). The V and J ends lost 4 bases and 9 bases, in that order; junction bases with no gene match: 12. This CDR3 is built from 15 residues. CDR3 in amino acids: CASSPGTSRLGEQFF. The DNA of the CDR3 is TGTGCCAGCAGCCCCGGGACTAGTCGTCTGGGTGAGCAGTTCTTC.

V and J are TRBV7-3 and TRBJ2-5, with D possibly matching TRBD2 (5 bases). CDR1 is SGHTA, CDR2 FQGTGA, per germline. Trimming cost V 1 base and J 1 base, with 7 bases left between them. The CDR3 runs 14 residues. CDR3 sequence reads: CASSLNGVQETQYF. The DNA for the CDR3 is TGTGCCAGCAGCTTAAACGGGGTCCAAGAGACCCAGTACTTC.

The chain joins TRBV11-2 to TRBJ2-1, with D perhaps matching TRBD1 (6 bases). V lost 5 bases to trimming and J lost 7 bases, with 21 bases between them. The germline V gene encodes CDR1 SGHAT and CDR2 FQNNGV. The CDR3 covers 16 residues. CDR3 nucleotides: TGTGCCAGCAGCACCCAAACAGGGCTCGGGTGGAATGAGCAGTTCTTC. This translates into CASSTQTGLGWNEQFF.

The rearrangement links TRBV2 to TRBJ2-1; tentative D call: TRBD1 (6 bases). The CDR3 contains 11 residues. CDR1 is SNHLY, CDR2 FYNNEI, per germline. Trimming shortened V by 3 bases and J by 14 bases, and 11 bases separated the two germline ends. DNA of the CDR3: TGTGCCAGCAGTGAGGACAGCTCGGAGTTCTTC. Residues: CASSEDSSEFF.

The gene calls are TRBV10-3 and TRBJ1-3; D not resolved. V was clipped by 2 bases and J by 8 bases, with 10 bases between them. The length of the CDR3 is 13 residues. Germline CDR1 reads ENHRY; CDR2 reads SYGVKD. CDR3 DNA: TGTGCCATCAGTGAGAGGAGTTGGGACACCATATATTTT. Its protein is CAISERSWDTIYF.

The chain uses TRBV7-2 and TRBJ2-5, with TRBD2 as a possible D gene (5 bases). Germline V CDR1 and CDR2: SGHTA, FQGNSA. With 5 bases removed from V and 14 bases from J, the gap between germline ends came to 15 bases. This CDR3 spans 11 amino acids. The CDR3 sequence: CASSAGEQSYF. Written as DNA, the CDR3 is TGTGCCAGCAGCGCTGGGGAGCAGTCCTACTTC.

The rearrangement joins TRBV4-1 to TRBJ2-7; D possibly corresponds to TRBD2 (5 bases). The germline V gene has CDR1 MGHRA and CDR2 YSYEKL. The ends were cut back, 0 bases at V and 7 bases at J, with 13 bases in the middle. This CDR3 is built from 14 residues. As DNA, the CDR3 is TGCGCCAGCAGCCAAGATGAGAGGACTGGAGAGCAGTACTTC. Protein: CASSQDERTGEQYF.

The CDR3 loop reads CASSRLGGQGYEQYF. Here the CDR3 DNA reads TGTGCCAGCAGCCGTCTTGGCGGACAGGGTTACGAGCAGTACTTC. This chain joins TRBV11-2 and TRBJ2-7; 8 nucleotides align to TRBD1. Germline V gene lookup returns CDR1 SGHAT and CDR2 FQNNGV. This CDR3 has 15 amino acids. With V trimmed by 5 bases and J by 4 bases, 10 bases remained unmatched.

The chain uses TRBV19 and TRBJ2-5; the D gene is possibly TRBD2 (7 bases). Trimming pared 5 bases from V and 0 bases from J, leaving 13 bases between. Per germline, CDR1 LNHDA and CDR2 SQIVND (reference sequence). This CDR3 is 15 amino acids long. The CDR3 nucleotides are TGTGCCAGTAGTCTTCGGGGGGCGTACCAAGAGACCCAGTACTTC. This translates into CASSLRGAYQETQYF.

The chain has TRBV7-8 and TRBJ2-5; 12 nucleotides line up with TRBD2. Per the germline V gene, CDR1 is SGHVS and CDR2 is FQNEAQ. The CDR3 extends over 15 amino acids. V was pared by 5 bases and J by 6 bases, with 7 bases of the junction left unmatched. CDR3 sequence reads: CASSPSGGAGKTQYF. The CDR3 region has the DNA TGTGCCAGCAGCCCTAGCGGGGGGGCTGGGAAGACCCAGTACTTC.

The chain carries TRBV23-1 and TRBJ2-2, with TRBD1 identical over 7 bases. TRBV23-1 is annotated as an ORF whose role is uncertain. CDR3 size: 18 residues. The ends lost 2 bases at V and 1 base at J; junction bases unmatched: 10. The CDR3 coding sequence is TGCGCCAGCAGTCAACCACAGGGGCCATCTAAGAACACCGGGGAGCTGTTTTTT. Amino acid sequence: CASSQPQGPSKNTGELFF.

The V call is TRBV19, the J call TRBJ2-5; D is possibly TRBD1 (6 bases). CDR3 length equals 14 residues. Between the trimmed V and J ends, which lost 7 bases and 1 base, there was a span of 13 bases. From germline, CDR1 is LNHDA and CDR2 SQIVND (reference sequence). CDR3 nucleotide sequence: TGTGCCAGTAACCGGGACATCACCCAAGAGACCCAGTACTTC. Translating it yields CASNRDITQETQYF.

The rearrangement joins TRBV9 to TRBJ1-5; 9 bases agree with TRBD1. The CDR3 has 17 residues. Germline trimming cut 0 bases from V and 6 bases from J; bases unmatched to any gene: 10. CDR1 is SGDLS and CDR2 is YYNGEE in the germline V gene. The CDR3 DNA is TGTGCCAGCAGCGTAGGGGACACAGGGGGCGTATTTCAGCCCCAGCATTTT. Encoded protein: CASSVGDTGGVFQPQHF.

The chain joins TRBV9 to TRBJ2-1; D ambiguous. V lost 0 bases and J 7 bases, leaving 8 bases between the germline ends. Looked up from germline, CDR1 is SGDLS and CDR2 is YYNGEE. CDR3 length: 13 amino acids. The CDR3 DNA follows: TGTGCCAGCAGCGTAGCGGGTGGAAATGAGCAGTTCTTC. It translates to CASSVAGGNEQFF.

This clone showed up just once. J is TRBJ2-2 and V is TRBV7-3, with 10 bases identical to TRBD1. V was clipped by 5 bases and J by 5 bases; unmatched bases: 11. The CDR3 loop spans 17 amino acids. The germline V gene encodes CDR1 SGHTA and CDR2 FQGTGA. DNA for the CDR3: TGTGCCAGCAGCCCCTCGCCGGACAGGGGGGAAACCGGGGAGCTGTTTTTT. Encoded protein: CASSPSPDRGETGELFF.

The chain has TRBV19 and TRBJ1-5; D perhaps matches TRBD1 (5 bases). CDR1 LNHDA and CDR2 SQIVND come from the germline V gene (reference sequence). V dropped 6 bases and J dropped 8 bases, with 23 bases sitting between them. This CDR3 spans 16 amino acids. CDR3 sequence (DNA): TGTGCCAGTAGCCTGGGGCGCACCTCAACTGGCGAGCCCCAGCATTTT. Its protein is CASSLGRTSTGEPQHF.

V is TRBV7-9 and J is TRBJ2-7, with TRBD1 matching 7 bases. Trimming cost V 4 bases and J 4 bases; bases outside gene matches: 10. Germline V gene lookup returns CDR1 SEHNR and CDR2 FQNEAQ (reference sequence). This CDR3 spans 15 amino acids. The CDR3 DNA follows: TGTGCCAGCAGCTCTACAGGGGTAATAGGATACGAGCAGTACTTC. Its protein is CASSSTGVIGYEQYF.

The V gene is TRBV15, the J gene TRBJ2-2, with 7 bases aligning to TRBD2. This CDR3 contains 13 residues. The ends lost 5 bases at V and 5 bases at J; junction bases unmatched: 2. Per the germline V gene, CDR1 is LNHNV and CDR2 is YYDKDF (reference sequence). The CDR3 DNA follows: TGTGCCACCAGCGGGGGGGAGACCGGGGAGCTGTTTTTT. This codes for CATSGGETGELFF.

This chain links TRBV6-5 with TRBJ2-5; 8 bases align to TRBD1. The CDR3 is made up of 13 amino acids. The J segment lost 7 bases and the V segment lost 4 bases, leaving 5 bases of the junction unmatched. Germline CDR1 reads MNHEY; CDR2 reads SVGAGI. CDR3 sequence: CASSSDRVGTQYF. The CDR3 region has the DNA TGTGCCAGCAGTTCGGACAGGGTTGGGACCCAGTACTTC.

The DNA for the CDR3 is TGTGCCAGCAGCAAGGGGGGGGAGCGAGGGGAGCTGTTTTTT. As protein: CASSKGGERGELFF. V usage is TRBV21-1 and J usage is TRBJ2-2; the table's D call, TRBD2, was not checked against the DNA. TRBV21-1 is a listed pseudogene. This CDR3 is built from 14 residues.

This chain joins TRBV14 and TRBJ2-1; D possibly corresponds to TRBD1 (5 bases). The germline V gene has CDR1 SGHDN and CDR2 FVKESK. This CDR3 region has 20 residues. V shed 0 bases and J shed 12 bases, with 33 bases lying between them. The CDR3 sequence: CASSQEGIIDSPRTDPRQFF. CDR3 in DNA: TGTGCCAGCAGCCAAGAAGGGATCATAGACAGTCCTCGCACAGACCCCCGGCAGTTCTTC. The whole variable domain, filled in from reference TRBV14 and TRBJ2-1, reads EAGVTQFPSHSVIEKGQTVTLRCDPISGHDNLYWYRRVMGKEIKFLLHFVKESKQDESGMPNNRFLAERTGGTYSTLKVQPAELEDSGVYFCASSQEGIIDSPRTDPRQFFGPGTRLTVL.

This rearrangement joins TRBV6-5 to TRBJ1-6; D uncertain. The CDR3 has 15 residues. In germline, CDR1 is MNHEY, CDR2 SVGAGI. V was shortened by 2 bases and J by 10 bases, with 15 bases between the two germline ends. CDR3 DNA: TGTGCCAGCAGTTACACGTTTTGGGTGGGCTCACCCCTCCACTTT. As protein: CASSYTFWVGSPLHF.

The chain recombines TRBV18 with TRBJ2-1, with D possibly TRBD2 on 5 matching bases. The germline CDR1 and CDR2 sequences are KGHSH and LQKENI. Trimming pared 2 bases from V and 5 bases from J, leaving 10 bases between. The CDR3 consists of 14 residues. The CDR3 coding sequence is TGTGCCAGCTCACCAAGTCGAGCGGACAATGAGCAGTTCTTC. Translation gives CASSPSRADNEQFF.